Below, 27 T cell receptor beta chains from the same sample are listed, as sequenced in a study of cytomegalovirus exposure and HLA in healthy donors. With 60 Vbeta and 13 Jbeta primers, the PCR was carried out. Profiled with immunoSEQ multiplex PCR; TCRdb holds only in-frame clones, not every one. The sample records about 150,000 clones, 70% to 80% being singletons. The material sequenced was PBMCs. All receptors come from a man in his forties in good health and CMV-seropositive.

The chain is built from TRBV11-3 and TRBJ2-5, with TRBD2 identical over 11 bases. The CDR3 covers 13 residues. V dropped 8 bases and J dropped 4; count of bases not matched to a gene: 3. From germline, CDR1 is SGHNT and CDR2 YENEEA. The CDR3 loop is CASATSGRETQYF. CDR3 DNA sequence: TGTGCCAGCGCAACTAGCGGGAGAGAGACCCAGTACTTC.

The chain recombines TRBV7-8 with TRBJ2-2; D perhaps matches TRBD1 (6 bases). The germline V and J ends were trimmed by 3 bases and 1 base, with 15 bases remaining between them. The CDR3 has 17 amino acids. Germline lookup yields CDR1 SGHVS and CDR2 FQNEAQ. The CDR3 nucleotides are TGTGCCAGCAGCTTTGGCTTCACGGGACAGAACACCGGGGAGCTGTTTTTT. It yields the protein CASSFGFTGQNTGELFF.

The rearrangement joins TRBV9 to TRBJ2-1; the match to TRBD2 covers 14 bases. CDR3 length equals 19 residues. Germline trimming cut 2 bases from V and 1 base from J; bases unmatched to any gene: 8. Germline CDR1 and CDR2: SGDLS and YYNGEE. CDR3 DNA sequence: TGTGCCAGCAGCGTGACTAGCGGGAGGGCCTTTACGTCCTACAATGAGCAGTTCTTC. Amino acid sequence: CASSVTSGRAFTSYNEQFF.

This clone was seen a few times. J is TRBJ2-7 and V is TRBV6-1, with D tentatively TRBD2 (6 bases). There are 15 residues in the CDR3. Trimming took 5 bases from V and 2 from J, leaving 16 bases between them. Germline V gene sequence: CDR1 MNHNS, CDR2 SASEGT. The CDR3 sequence: CASSLISGFPYEQYF. As DNA, the CDR3 is TGTGCCAGCAGTTTAATAAGCGGGTTCCCCTACGAGCAGTACTTC.

The chain couples TRBV5-1 to TRBJ1-3; 8 positions agree with TRBD1. There are 18 residues in the CDR3. V was clipped by 0 bases and J by 3 bases; unmatched bases: 11. Germline values: CDR1 SGHRS, CDR2 YFSETQ. The CDR3 reads CASSLDGQGASLGNTIYF. The CDR3 bases are TGCGCCAGCAGCTTGGACGGTCAGGGGGCGTCTCTTGGAAACACCATATATTTT.

The chain has TRBV30 and TRBJ2-5, with D possibly TRBD1 on 6 matching bases. The CDR3 length is 15 residues. Between the trimmed V and J ends, which lost 3 bases and 4 bases, there was a span of 18 bases. In germline, CDR1 is GTSNPN, CDR2 SVGIG (reference sequence). CDR3 residues: CAWRDRLALRETQYF. The CDR3 nucleotides read TGTGCCTGGAGAGACAGGTTGGCACTTCGAGAGACCCAGTACTTC. The full variable domain, in which reference TRBV30 and TRBJ2-5 provide the parts outside the CDR3, is SQTIHQWPATLVQPVGSPLSLECTVEGTSNPNLYWYRQAAGRGLQLLFYSVGIGQISSEVPQNLSASRPQDRQFILSSKKLLLSDSGFYLCAWRDRLALRETQYFGPGTRLLVL.

A remark on this clone: The sample carries other DNA sequences with the same CDR3. Here the CDR3 reads CASSPGTSAETQYF. Written as DNA, the CDR3 is TGTGCCAGCAGCCCCGGGACTAGTGCGGAGACCCAGTACTTC. This sequence joins TRBV9 and TRBJ2-5, with TRBD2 matching 8 bases. Germline V CDR1 and CDR2: SGDLS, YYNGEE. With V trimmed by 4 bases and J by 5 bases, 7 bases remained unmatched. This CDR3 has 14 residues.

The chain is built from TRBV19 and TRBJ1-1; the D gene is possibly TRBD1 (5 bases). The germline gives CDR1 LNHDA, CDR2 SQIVND (reference sequence). Trimming removed 4 bases at V and 3 bases at J, with 15 bases between. This CDR3 spans 15 amino acids. The CDR3 loop is CASSRSGRADTEAFF. Written as DNA, the CDR3 is TGTGCCAGTAGTAGGTCGGGCAGGGCGGACACTGAAGCTTTCTTT.

The sample holds a few counts of this clone. This chain connects TRBV25-1 to TRBJ2-7; 8 positions agree with TRBD2. The trim removed 4 bases at V and 7 bases at J, leaving 9 bases unmatched. The germline V gene encodes CDR1 MGHDK and CDR2 SYGVNS. The CDR3 sequence is 14 residues long. The CDR3 here is CASSAKGLVREQYF. The CDR3 DNA follows: TGTGCCAGCAGTGCCAAGGGACTAGTTCGGGAGCAGTACTTC.

This rearrangement joins TRBV5-4 to TRBJ2-7, with 10 bases lining up with TRBD2. With V trimmed by 10 bases and J by 7 bases, 11 bases remained unmatched. The CDR3 consists of 13 residues. Germline CDR1 SGHNT, CDR2 YYREEE (reference sequence). CDR3 residues: CAEGTSGTREQYF. As DNA, the CDR3 is TGTGCCGAGGGTACTAGCGGGACGCGGGAGCAGTACTTC. Filled out from reference TRBV5-4 and TRBJ2-7, the complete variable domain reads ETGVTQSPTHLIKTRGQQVTLRCSSQSGHNTVSWYQQALGQGPQFIFQYYREEENGRGNFPPRFSGLQFPNYSSELNVNALELDDSALYLCAEGTSGTREQYFGPGTRLTVT.

The J gene is TRBJ2-5, the V gene TRBV5-4, with 16 bases aligning to TRBD2. V dropped 4 bases and J dropped 5; count of bases not matched to a gene: 11. The CDR3 consists of 18 residues. The germline CDR1 and CDR2 sequences are SGHNT and YYREEE (reference sequence). The chain's CDR3 is CASSAGTSGRGARETQYF. The CDR3 coding sequence is TGTGCCAGCAGCGCAGGGACTAGCGGGAGGGGAGCTCGGGAGACCCAGTACTTC.

This sequence joins TRBV18 and TRBJ2-3; no clear D. The CDR3 is 14 residues long. Trimming left V 3 bases short and J 0 bases short, with 7 bases between. Germline loops: CDR1 KGHSH, CDR2 LQKENI. Written as DNA, the CDR3 is TGTGCCAGCTCACCCGCGGCCAGCACAGATACGCAGTATTTT. This gives the protein CASSPAASTDTQYF.

The chain joins TRBV2 to TRBJ2-2, with a tentative D call TRBD2 (6 bases). The CDR3 consists of 14 residues. V was clipped by 10 bases and J by 1 base, with 13 bases between them. The germline gives CDR1 SNHLY, CDR2 FYNNEI. The CDR3 bases are TGTGCCACCAAGGGACTGCGGAACACCGGGGAGCTGTTTTTT. It specifies CATKGLRNTGELFF.

This clone has only a few counts. V usage is TRBV15 and J usage is TRBJ1-1; D is undetermined. The CDR3 has 13 amino acids. Germline lookup yields CDR1 LNHNV and CDR2 YYDKDF (reference sequence). With 1 base removed from V and 8 bases from J, the gap between germline ends came to 11 bases. CDR3 nucleotides: TGTGCCACCAGCAGAGTCGCAGAATACGAAGCTTTCTTT. This translates into CATSRVAEYEAFF.

The genes are TRBV4-3 and TRBJ1-1; D unclear. Trimming shortened V by 0 bases and J by 3 bases, and 11 bases separated the two germline ends. CDR1 LGHNA and CDR2 YSLEER come from the germline V gene. The CDR3 covers 15 residues. CDR3 in DNA: TGCGCCAGCAGCCAAGAAAGTCACTTTGACACTGAAGCTTTCTTT. Translated: CASSQESHFDTEAFF.

V and J are TRBV5-1 and TRBJ1-1; D is unclear. V lost 0 bases, J lost 1 base, and 10 bases lay in between. Germline CDR1 reads SGHRS; CDR2 reads YFSETQ. This CDR3 region has 15 residues. CDR3 bases: TGCGCCAGCAGCTTGGCCCCAACAGCGAACACTGAAGCTTTCTTT. As protein: CASSLAPTANTEAFF.

The genes are TRBV6-5 and TRBJ2-1; TRBD2 matches at 11 bases. CDR3 length: 15 amino acids. Germline assignment: CDR1 MNHEY and CDR2 SVGAGI. With 8 bases clipped from V and 6 bases from J, the junction kept 9 bases outside the gene matches. CDR3 bases: TGTGCCAGCGCCGACGGGACTAGCGGAACCAATGAGCAGTTCTTC. Protein: CASADGTSGTNEQFF.

The genes are TRBV4-2 and TRBJ1-1; TRBD1 is a possible D gene (5 bases). V lost 4 bases to trimming and J lost 4 bases, with 22 bases between them. CDR3 length: 17 amino acids. Germline V lookup: CDR1 LGHNA, CDR2 YNFKEQ. DNA for the CDR3: TGTGCCAGCAGCCCAAGATCTCCATCGAGCGGGGGCACTGAAGCTTTCTTT. Protein sequence: CASSPRSPSSGGTEAFF.

This clone has just one count. The V and J genes are TRBV28 and TRBJ2-3, with a weak D call TRBD2 (6 bases). CDR1 is MDHEN, CDR2 SYDVKM, per germline. The length of the CDR3 is 15 residues. Trimming stripped 5 bases from V and 0 bases from J, with 12 bases between. In DNA form, the CDR3 reads TGTGCCAGCAGTCGGGGGTATACTAGCACAGATACGCAGTATTTT. It translates to CASSRGYTSTDTQYF.

The chain combines TRBV7-9 with TRBJ2-7, with TRBD2 matching over 10 bases. The germline V gene has CDR1 SEHNR and CDR2 FQNEAQ (reference sequence). V shed 3 bases, J shed 5 bases, and the junction held 4 bases outside the gene matches. CDR3 length: 14 residues. The CDR3 spells CASSLGLASDEQYF. CDR3 coding DNA: TGTGCCAGCAGCTTGGGACTAGCGAGCGACGAGCAGTACTTC.

This clone has a single count. The chain joins TRBV6-5 to TRBJ2-5; D perhaps matches TRBD1 (6 bases). The V gene's germline CDR1 is MNHEY and CDR2 SVGAGI. The length of the CDR3 is 14 residues. V lost 4 bases, J lost 2 bases, and 11 bases lay in between. CDR3 nucleotides: TGTGCCAGCAGTTGGGACATACTTCAAGAGACCCAGTACTTC. Its protein product is CASSWDILQETQYF.

The rearrangement uses TRBV5-4 and TRBJ2-5; 9 nucleotides line up with TRBD2. The CDR3 has 15 residues. Germline lookup yields CDR1 SGHNT and CDR2 YYREEE (reference sequence). J was trimmed by 5 bases and V by 0 bases; bases with no gene match: 5. In nucleotides, the CDR3 is TGTGCCAGCAGCTTGGATAGCGGGAGTGTGGAGACCCAGTACTTC. It translates to CASSLDSGSVETQYF.

The genes are TRBV6-5 and TRBJ2-5, with 7 bases identical to TRBD1. V shed 5 bases and J 5 bases; nucleotides not matched to a gene: 8. In germline, CDR1 is MNHEY, CDR2 SVGAGI. The CDR3 consists of 14 residues. This CDR3 reads CASSPTGERETQYF. CDR3 sequence (DNA): TGTGCCAGCAGTCCCACAGGGGAAAGGGAGACCCAGTACTTC.

The CDR3 loop reads CAWSGVRSGLNQPQHF. CDR3 DNA: TGTGCCTGGAGTGGGGTTCGTTCGGGGTTGAATCAGCCCCAGCATTTT. This chain joins TRBV30 and TRBJ1-5; no clear D gene. Germline CDR1 reads GTSNPN; CDR2 reads SVGIG (reference sequence). The V end was cut by 1 base, the J end by 4 bases, with 17 bases between. This CDR3 has 16 residues.

The chain employs TRBV7-2 and TRBJ2-7; D may be TRBD2 (7 bases). The V gene's germline CDR1 is SGHTA and CDR2 FQGNSA. The V gene lost 3 bases and the J gene lost 5 bases, with 17 bases spanning the gap. The CDR3 totals 15 residues. This CDR3 is CASSFIREGGDEQYF. The DNA for the CDR3 is TGTGCCAGCAGCTTTATCAGGGAGGGGGGGGACGAGCAGTACTTC.

The chain links TRBV5-1 to TRBJ2-3, with TRBD1 matching 8 bases. The germline gives CDR1 SGHRS, CDR2 YFSETQ. The CDR3 length is 13 residues. After removal of 4 bases from V and 6 bases from J, the junction contained 4 bases not matched to a gene. CDR3 residues: CASSGQGADTQYF. The CDR3 region has the DNA TGCGCCAGCAGCGGTCAGGGGGCTGATACGCAGTATTTT.

In its sample, this clone was seen once. The chain combines TRBV19 with TRBJ1-2; no reliable D call. The germline V gene has CDR1 LNHDA and CDR2 SQIVND (reference sequence). The CDR3 consists of 13 residues. V was clipped by 2 bases and J by 7 bases, with 11 bases between them. In DNA, the CDR3 is TGTGCCAGTAGTATAAGCTCCGGTTTTGGCTACACCTTC. Protein sequence: CASSISSGFGYTF.